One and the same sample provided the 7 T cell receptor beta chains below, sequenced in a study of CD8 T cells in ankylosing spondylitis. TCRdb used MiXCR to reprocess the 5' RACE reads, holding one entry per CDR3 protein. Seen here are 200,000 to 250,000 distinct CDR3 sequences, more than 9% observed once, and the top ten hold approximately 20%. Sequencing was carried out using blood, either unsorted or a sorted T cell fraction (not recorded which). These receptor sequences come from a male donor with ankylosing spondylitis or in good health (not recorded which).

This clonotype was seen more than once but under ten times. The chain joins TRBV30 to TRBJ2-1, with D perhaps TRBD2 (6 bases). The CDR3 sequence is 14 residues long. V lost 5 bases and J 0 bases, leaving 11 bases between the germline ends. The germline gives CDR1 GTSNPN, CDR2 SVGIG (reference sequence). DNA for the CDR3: TGTGCCTGGGGACGGGGGAGCTCCTACAATGAGCAGTTCTTC. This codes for CAWGRGSSYNEQFF.

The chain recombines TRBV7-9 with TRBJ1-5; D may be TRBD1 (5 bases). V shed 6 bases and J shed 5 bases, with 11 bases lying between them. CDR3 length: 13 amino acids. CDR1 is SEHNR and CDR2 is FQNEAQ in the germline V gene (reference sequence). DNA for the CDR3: TGTGCCAGCAGGCGCGGGACGGATCAGCCCCAGCATTTT. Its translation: CASRRGTDQPQHF.

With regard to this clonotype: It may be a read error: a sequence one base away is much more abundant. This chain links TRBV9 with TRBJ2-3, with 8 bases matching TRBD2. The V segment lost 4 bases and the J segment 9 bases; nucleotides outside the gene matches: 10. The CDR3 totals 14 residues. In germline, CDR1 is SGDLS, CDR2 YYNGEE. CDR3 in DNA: TGTGCCAGCAGCCTTCGGACTAGCTTCGAAACGCAGTATTTT. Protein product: CASSLRTSFETQYF.

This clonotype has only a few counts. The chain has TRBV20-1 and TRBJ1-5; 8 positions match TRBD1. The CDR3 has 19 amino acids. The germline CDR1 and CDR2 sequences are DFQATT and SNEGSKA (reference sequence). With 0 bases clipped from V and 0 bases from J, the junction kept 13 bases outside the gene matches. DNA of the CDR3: TGCAGTGCTAGAGATACTAGGGGACAGGCGCTCTATAGCAATCAGCCCCAGCATTTT. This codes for CSARDTRGQALYSNQPQHF.

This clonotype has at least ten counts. This chain's CDR3 is CSVEQQEAYRDYGYTF. The CDR3, as DNA: TGCAGCGTTGAACAGCAGGAAGCCTACAGGGACTATGGCTACACCTTC. The rearrangement uses TRBV29-1 and TRBJ1-2; tentative D call: TRBD1 (6 bases). V gave up 2 bases and J gave up 3 bases, with 19 bases separating them. Germline CDR1 is SQVTM and CDR2 is ANQGSEA. The CDR3 consists of 16 residues.

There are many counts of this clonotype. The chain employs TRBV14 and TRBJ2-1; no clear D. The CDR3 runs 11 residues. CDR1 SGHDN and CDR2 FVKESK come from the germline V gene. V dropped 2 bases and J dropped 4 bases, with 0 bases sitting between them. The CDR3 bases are TGTGCCAGCAGCCAATACAATGAGCAGTTCTTC. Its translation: CASSQYNEQFF.

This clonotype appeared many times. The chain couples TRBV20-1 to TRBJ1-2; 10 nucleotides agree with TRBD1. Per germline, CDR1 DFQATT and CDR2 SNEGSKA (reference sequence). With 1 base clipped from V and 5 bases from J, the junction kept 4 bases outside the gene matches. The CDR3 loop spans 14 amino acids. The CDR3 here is CSARAGQGFYGYTF. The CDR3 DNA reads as TGCAGTGCTAGAGCGGGACAGGGGTTTTATGGCTACACCTTC.